This section outlines one T cell receptor beta chain sequence together with its context. Its antigen is not known. Unique molecular identifiers were carried by the TCR beta cDNA libraries. From approximately 0.95 to 9.8 million T cells, roughly 540,000 cDNA molecules were obtained. TCRdb reprocessed the PCR reads via MiXCR and lists one record per CDR3 protein. Counted here are roughly 540,000 distinct CDR3 sequences, less than 40% occurring once; the ten biggest clones make up around 5.9%. The CDR3 covers 12 residues. V shed 3 bases and J shed 7 bases, with 7 bases lying between them. CDR1 is SEHNR, CDR2 FQNEAQ, per germline (reference sequence). The data originate from a study of post-analysis software for immune sequencing data. At the level of the study: Patients with relapsing-remitting, secondary progressive and progressive-relapsing multiple sclerosis courses were all represented. Study-level points and caveats: Those with multiple sclerosis, the patient group, showed significantly lower normalized Chao1 diversity than controls. With TRBV5-6, TRBV5-1 and TRBV20-1 included, 4 to 6 TRBV segments were more frequent in patients than in controls.

The chain combines TRBV7-9 with TRBJ2-1, with D hard to call. The sequenced material came from blood. The receptor's source is a girl younger than 18 with multiple sclerosis. The CDR3 region is CASSFLENEQFF. The CDR3, as DNA: TGTGCCAGCAGCTTTTTGGAGAATGAGCAGTTCTTC.